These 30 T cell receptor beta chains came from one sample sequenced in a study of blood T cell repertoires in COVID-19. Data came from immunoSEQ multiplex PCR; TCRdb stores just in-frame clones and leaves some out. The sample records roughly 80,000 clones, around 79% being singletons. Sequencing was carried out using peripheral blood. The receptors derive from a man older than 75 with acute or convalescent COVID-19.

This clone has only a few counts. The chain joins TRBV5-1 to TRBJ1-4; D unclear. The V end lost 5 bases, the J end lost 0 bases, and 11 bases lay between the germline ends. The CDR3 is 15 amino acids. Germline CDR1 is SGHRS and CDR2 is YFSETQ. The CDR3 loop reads CASRRDIATNEKLFF. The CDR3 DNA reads TGCGCCAGCAGACGTGACATTGCAACTAATGAAAAACTGTTTTTT.

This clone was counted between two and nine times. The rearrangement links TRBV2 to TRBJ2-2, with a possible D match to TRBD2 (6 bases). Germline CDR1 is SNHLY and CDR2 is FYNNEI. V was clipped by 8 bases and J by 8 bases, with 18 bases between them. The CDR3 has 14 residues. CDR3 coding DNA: TGTGCCAGCCGGGCGGGGCCTTCCTGGGGGGAGCTGTTTTTT. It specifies CASRAGPSWGELFF.

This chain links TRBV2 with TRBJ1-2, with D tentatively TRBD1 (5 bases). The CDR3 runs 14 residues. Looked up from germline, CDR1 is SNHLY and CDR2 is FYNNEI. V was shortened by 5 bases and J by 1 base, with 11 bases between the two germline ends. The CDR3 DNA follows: TGTGCCAGCAGTCCGGGGGGTTTTAACTATGGCTACACCTTC. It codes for CASSPGGFNYGYTF.

This CDR3 is CASSTTTGEDYGYTF. The CDR3 nucleotides are TGTGCCAGCAGCACTACGACAGGGGAAGACTATGGCTACACCTTC. V and J are TRBV7-8 and TRBJ1-2; 8 nucleotides agree with TRBD1. The V gene end was trimmed by 5 bases and the J gene end by 3 bases; junction bases not matched to a gene: 8. This CDR3 is 15 amino acids long. Per the germline V gene, CDR1 is SGHVS and CDR2 is FQNEAQ.

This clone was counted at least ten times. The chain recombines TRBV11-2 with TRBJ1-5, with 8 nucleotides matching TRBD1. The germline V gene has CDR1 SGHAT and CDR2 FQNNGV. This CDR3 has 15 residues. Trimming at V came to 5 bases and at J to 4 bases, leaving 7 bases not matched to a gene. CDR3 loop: CASSLGQGTNQPQHF. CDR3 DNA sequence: TGTGCCAGCAGCCTCGGACAGGGCACAAATCAGCCCCAGCATTTT.

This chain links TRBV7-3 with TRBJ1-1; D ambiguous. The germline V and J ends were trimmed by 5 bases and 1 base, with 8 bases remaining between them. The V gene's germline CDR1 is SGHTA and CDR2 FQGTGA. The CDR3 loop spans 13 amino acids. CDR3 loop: CASSLTANTEAFF. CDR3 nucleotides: TGTGCCAGCAGCCTCACAGCGAACACTGAAGCTTTCTTT.

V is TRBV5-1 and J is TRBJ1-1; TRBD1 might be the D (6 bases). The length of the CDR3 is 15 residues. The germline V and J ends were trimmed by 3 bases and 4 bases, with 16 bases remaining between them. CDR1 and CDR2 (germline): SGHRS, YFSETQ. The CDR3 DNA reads TGCGCCAGCAGCTCTGGACATGTAGGGGGCACTGAAGCTTTCTTT. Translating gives CASSSGHVGGTEAFF.

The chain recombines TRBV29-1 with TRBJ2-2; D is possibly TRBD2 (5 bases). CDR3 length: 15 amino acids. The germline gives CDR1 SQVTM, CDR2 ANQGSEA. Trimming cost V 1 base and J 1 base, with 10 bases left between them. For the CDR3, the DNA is TGCAGCGTTGAAGGGCTAGGGAGGAACACCGGGGAGCTGTTTTTT. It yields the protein CSVEGLGRNTGELFF.

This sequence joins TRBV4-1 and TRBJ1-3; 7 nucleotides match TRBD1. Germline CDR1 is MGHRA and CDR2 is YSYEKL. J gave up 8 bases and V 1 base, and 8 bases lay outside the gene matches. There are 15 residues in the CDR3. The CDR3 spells CASSQALTGIDTIYF. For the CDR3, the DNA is TGCGCCAGCAGCCAAGCCCTGACAGGGATAGACACCATATATTTT.

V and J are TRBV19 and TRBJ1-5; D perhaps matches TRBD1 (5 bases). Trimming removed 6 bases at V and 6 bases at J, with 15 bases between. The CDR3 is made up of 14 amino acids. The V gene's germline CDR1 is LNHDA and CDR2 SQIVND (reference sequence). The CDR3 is CASSSGAGGQPQHF. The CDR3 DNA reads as TGTGCCAGTAGCTCTGGGGCGGGGGGTCAGCCCCAGCATTTT.

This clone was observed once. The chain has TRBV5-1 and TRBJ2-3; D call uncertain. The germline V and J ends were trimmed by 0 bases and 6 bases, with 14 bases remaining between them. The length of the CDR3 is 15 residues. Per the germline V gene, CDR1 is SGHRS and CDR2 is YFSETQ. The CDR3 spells CASSLAALPSDTQYF. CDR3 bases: TGCGCCAGCAGCTTGGCCGCGCTTCCCTCGGATACGCAGTATTTT.

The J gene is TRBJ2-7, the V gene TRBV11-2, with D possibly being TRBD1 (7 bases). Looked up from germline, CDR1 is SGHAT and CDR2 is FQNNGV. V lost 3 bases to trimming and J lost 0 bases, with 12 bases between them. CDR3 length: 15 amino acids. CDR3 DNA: TGTGCCAGCAGCTTTGCGGAGGGGGCCTCCTACGAGCAGTACTTC. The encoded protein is CASSFAEGASYEQYF.

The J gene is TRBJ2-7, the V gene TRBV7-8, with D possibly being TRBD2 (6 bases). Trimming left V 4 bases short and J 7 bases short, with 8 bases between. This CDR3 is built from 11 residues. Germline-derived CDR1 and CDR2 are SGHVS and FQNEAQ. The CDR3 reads CASSSAGEQYF. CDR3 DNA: TGTGCCAGCAGCTCCGCGGGAGAGCAGTACTTC.

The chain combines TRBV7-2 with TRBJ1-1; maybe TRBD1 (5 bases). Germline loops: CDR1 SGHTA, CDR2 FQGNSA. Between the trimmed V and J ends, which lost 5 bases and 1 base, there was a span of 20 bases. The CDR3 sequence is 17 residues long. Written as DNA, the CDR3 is TGTGCCAGCAGCCAACCCAGACCGGGGGGAGGGAACACTGAAGCTTTCTTT. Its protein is CASSQPRPGGGNTEAFF.

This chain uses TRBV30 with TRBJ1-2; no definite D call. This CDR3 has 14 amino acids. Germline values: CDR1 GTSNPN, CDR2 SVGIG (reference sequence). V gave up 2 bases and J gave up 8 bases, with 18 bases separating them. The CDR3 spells CAWSRDGNLGGYTF. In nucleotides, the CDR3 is TGTGCCTGGAGTCGCGATGGAAACCTCGGGGGCTACACCTTC. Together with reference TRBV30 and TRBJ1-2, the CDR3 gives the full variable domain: SQTIHQWPATLVQPVGSPLSLECTVEGTSNPNLYWYRQAAGRGLQLLFYSVGIGQISSEVPQNLSASRPQDRQFILSSKKLLLSDSGFYLCAWSRDGNLGGYTFGSGTRLTVV.

As DNA, the CDR3 is TGTGCCAGCAGCCATCGGGGGTCCGGTGAGCAGTACTTC. It encodes CASSHRGSGEQYF. V is TRBV3-1 (or the pseudogene TRBV3-2) and J is TRBJ2-7, with D possibly TRBD2 on 6 matching bases. CDR1 is LGHDT and CDR2 is YNNKEL in the germline V gene (reference sequence). The CDR3 has 13 amino acids. V was cut by 3 bases and J by 7 bases, with 13 bases left in between.

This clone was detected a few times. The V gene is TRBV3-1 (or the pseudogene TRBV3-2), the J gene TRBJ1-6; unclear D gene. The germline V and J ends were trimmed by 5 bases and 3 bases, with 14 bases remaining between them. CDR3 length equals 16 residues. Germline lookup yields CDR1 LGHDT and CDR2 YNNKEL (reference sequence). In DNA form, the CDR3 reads TGTGCCAGCAGCTCCTCGGGATCCAGCTATAATTCACCCCTCCACTTT. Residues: CASSSSGSSYNSPLHF.

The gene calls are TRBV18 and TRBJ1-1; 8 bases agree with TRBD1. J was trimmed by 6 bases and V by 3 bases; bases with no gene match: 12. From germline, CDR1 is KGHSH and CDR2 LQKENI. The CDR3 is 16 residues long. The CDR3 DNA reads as TGTGCCAGCTCACCTGACAGGGGACGACCCTACTCTGAAGCTTTCTTT. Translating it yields CASSPDRGRPYSEAFF.

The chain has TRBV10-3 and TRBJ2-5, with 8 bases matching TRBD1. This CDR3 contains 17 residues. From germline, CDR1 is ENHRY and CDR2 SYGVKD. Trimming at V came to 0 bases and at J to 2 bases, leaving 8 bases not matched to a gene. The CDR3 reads CAISESHAGGVQETQYF. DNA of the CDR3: TGTGCCATCAGTGAGTCCCATGCAGGGGGCGTTCAAGAGACCCAGTACTTC.

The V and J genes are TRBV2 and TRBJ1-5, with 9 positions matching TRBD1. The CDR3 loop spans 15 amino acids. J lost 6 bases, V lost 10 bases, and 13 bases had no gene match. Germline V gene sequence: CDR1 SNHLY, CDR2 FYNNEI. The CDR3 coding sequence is TGTGCCACCTCGGACAGGGGCCTCCAGGGTCAGCCCCAGCATTTT. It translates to CATSDRGLQGQPQHF.

In DNA form, the CDR3 reads TGTGCCTGGAGGGAACAGGGACAGGAAGAAAAACTGTTTTTT. It specifies CAWREQGQEEKLFF. The chain carries TRBV30 and TRBJ1-4; 8 nucleotides match TRBD1. Germline V CDR1 and CDR2: GTSNPN, SVGIG (reference sequence). CDR3 size: 14 residues. Trimming at V came to 3 bases and at J to 8 bases, leaving 8 bases not matched to a gene.

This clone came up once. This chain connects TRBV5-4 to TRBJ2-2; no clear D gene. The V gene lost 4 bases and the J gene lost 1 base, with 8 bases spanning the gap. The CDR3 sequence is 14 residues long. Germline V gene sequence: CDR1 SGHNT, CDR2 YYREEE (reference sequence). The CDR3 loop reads CASSQYRNTGELFF. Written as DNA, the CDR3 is TGTGCCAGCAGCCAATACAGGAACACCGGGGAGCTGTTTTTT.

This CDR3 reads CASSPGTGSSYEQYF. As DNA, the CDR3 is TGTGCCAGCAGCCCCGGGACAGGGAGCTCCTACGAGCAGTACTTC. V usage is TRBV7-9 and J usage is TRBJ2-7; 9 bases are shared with TRBD1. CDR3 size: 15 residues. V was clipped by 5 bases and J by 0 bases; unmatched bases: 5. Germline V CDR1 and CDR2: SEHNR, FQNEAQ (reference sequence).

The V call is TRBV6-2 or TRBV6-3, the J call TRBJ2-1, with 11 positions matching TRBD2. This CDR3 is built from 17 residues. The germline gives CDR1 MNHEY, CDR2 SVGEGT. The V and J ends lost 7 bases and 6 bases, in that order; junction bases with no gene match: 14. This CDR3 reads CASTPLGLAGGFNEQFF. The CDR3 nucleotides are TGTGCCAGCACCCCCCTGGGGCTAGCGGGGGGTTTCAATGAGCAGTTCTTC.

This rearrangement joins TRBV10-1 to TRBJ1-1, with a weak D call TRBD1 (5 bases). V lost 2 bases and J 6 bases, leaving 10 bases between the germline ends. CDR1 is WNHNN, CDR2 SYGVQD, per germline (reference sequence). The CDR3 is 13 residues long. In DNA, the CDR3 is TGCGCCAGCAGTGAGAATCAGGGCGCTGAAGCTTTCTTT. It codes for CASSENQGAEAFF.

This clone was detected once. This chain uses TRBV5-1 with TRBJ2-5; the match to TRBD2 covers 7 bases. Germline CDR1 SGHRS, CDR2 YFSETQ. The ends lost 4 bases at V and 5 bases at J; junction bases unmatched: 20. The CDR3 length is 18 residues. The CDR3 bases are TGCGCCAGCAGCCGGGGGGTGCAGGCCGAGAACGGCGGGGAGACCCAGTACTTC. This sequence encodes CASSRGVQAENGGETQYF.

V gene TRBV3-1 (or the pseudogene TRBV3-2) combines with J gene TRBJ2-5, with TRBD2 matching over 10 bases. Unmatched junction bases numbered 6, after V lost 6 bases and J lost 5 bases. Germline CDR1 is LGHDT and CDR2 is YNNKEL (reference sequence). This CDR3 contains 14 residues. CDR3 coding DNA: TGTGCCAGCAGGGGCAGCGGGGGGGTCGAGACCCAGTACTTC. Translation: CASRGSGGVETQYF.

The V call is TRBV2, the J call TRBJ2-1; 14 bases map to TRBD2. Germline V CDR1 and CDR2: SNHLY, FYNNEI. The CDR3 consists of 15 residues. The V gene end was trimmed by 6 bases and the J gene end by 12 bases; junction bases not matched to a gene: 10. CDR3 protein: CASRRLAGGPDGQFF. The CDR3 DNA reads TGTGCCAGCAGACGACTAGCGGGGGGGCCAGATGGGCAGTTCTTC.

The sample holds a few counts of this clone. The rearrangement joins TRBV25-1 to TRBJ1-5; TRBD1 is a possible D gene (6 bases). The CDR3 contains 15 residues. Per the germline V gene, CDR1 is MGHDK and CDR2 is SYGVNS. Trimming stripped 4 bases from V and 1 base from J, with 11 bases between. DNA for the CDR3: TGTGCCAGCAGTGCTTACAGGGACAGCAATCAGCCCCAGCATTTT. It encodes CASSAYRDSNQPQHF.

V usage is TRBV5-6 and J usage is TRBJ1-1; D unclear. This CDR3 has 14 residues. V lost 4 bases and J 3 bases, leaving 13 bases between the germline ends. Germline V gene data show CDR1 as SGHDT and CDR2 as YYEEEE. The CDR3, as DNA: TGTGCCAGCAGCCTTCGCGGGCTCCACACTGAAGCTTTCTTT. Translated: CASSLRGLHTEAFF.